The TCR beta chain described here comes from a study of blood T cells in healthy people across ages. The overall study: Every two T cells gave about one barcoded beta molecule via template switching.

This CDR3 spans 16 amino acids. After removal of 2 bases from V and 3 bases from J, the junction contained 8 bases not matched to a gene. Germline assignment: CDR1 MDHEN and CDR2 SYDVKM. Using a J-beta primer mix together with a sample-barcoded 5' primer, a second PCR was run for roughly 7 to 11 cycles. Each cDNA molecule received a tag from a template-switch adaptor that had 12 random nucleotides. One entry per CDR3 protein results from TCRdb running MiXCR on the 5' RACE reads. This sample yields around 800,000 distinct CDR3 sequences, of which less than 80% are seen a single time; around a quarter belongs to the top ten.

Material: blood. The TCR was taken from a man in his thirties or forties in good health. This chain uses TRBV28 with TRBJ2-7; 9 nucleotides align to TRBD1. The CDR3 reads CASSLSGQGNFYEQYF. CDR3 sequence (DNA): TGTGCCAGCAGTTTAAGTGGACAGGGGAACTTCTACGAGCAGTACTTC. Using reference TRBV28 and TRBJ2-7 for the parts outside the CDR3, the full variable domain is DVKVTQSSRYLVKRTGEKVFLECVQDMDHENMFWYRQDPGLGLRLIYFSYDVKMKEKGDIPEGYSVSREKKERFSLILESASTNQTSMYLCASSLSGQGNFYEQYFGPGTRLTVT.